Described below is a single T cell receptor beta chain sequence and its context. Its antigen is currently unknown. CDR3 length: 13 amino acids. The germline V gene encodes CDR1 LNHDA and CDR2 SQIVND (reference sequence). Trimming removed 3 bases from V and 6 bases from J, with 8 bases in between. This specimen comes from a study of cytomegalovirus exposure and HLA in healthy donors. Whole-study results and caveats: The study listed roughly 160 cytomegalovirus-associated TCR beta chains. Generally TCR sequences proved uncommon, though certain public TCRs appeared in numerous donors. Confirmation was obtained in vitro that a few CMV-associated chains are specific for CMV antigens.

The assay was immunoSEQ multiplex PCR, and TCRdb's table has in-frame clones only and misses some. This table holds 250,000 or so clones, around 87% found once. The receptor comes from a woman aged 18-29 years in good health and CMV-seronegative. The chain is built from TRBV19 and TRBJ2-2, with D maybe TRBD2 (5 bases). Sample: PBMCs. The CDR3 is CASSIAGAGELFF. The CDR3, as DNA: TGTGCCAGTAGTATCGCCGGGGCCGGGGAGCTGTTTTTT.